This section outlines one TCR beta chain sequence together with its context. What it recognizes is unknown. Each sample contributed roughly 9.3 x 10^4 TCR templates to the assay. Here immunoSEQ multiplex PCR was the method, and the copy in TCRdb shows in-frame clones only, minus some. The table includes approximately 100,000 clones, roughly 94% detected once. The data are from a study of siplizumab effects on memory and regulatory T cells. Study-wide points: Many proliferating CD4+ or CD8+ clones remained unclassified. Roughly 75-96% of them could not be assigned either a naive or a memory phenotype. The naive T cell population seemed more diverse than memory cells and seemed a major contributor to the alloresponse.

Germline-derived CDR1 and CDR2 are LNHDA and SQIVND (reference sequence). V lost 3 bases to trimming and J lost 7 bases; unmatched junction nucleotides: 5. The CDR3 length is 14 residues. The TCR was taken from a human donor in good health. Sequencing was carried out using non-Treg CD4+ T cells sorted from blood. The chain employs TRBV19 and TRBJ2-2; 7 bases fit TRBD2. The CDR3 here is CASSMSRGNGELFF. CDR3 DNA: TGTGCCAGTAGTATGTCGCGGGGGAACGGGGAGCTGTTTTTT.